Given below is one T cell receptor (beta chain) in context. The antigen this receptor binds is unknown. Within one base of it there is no much larger clone, and no base qualities were kept. The sample comes from a study of blood T cell repertoires in COVID-19 (dated by TCRdb to 2019 to 2021). Notes on the research overall: Collaborator samples came from the United States, Italy and Spain and covered acute and convalescent phases of COVID-19. The prospective study material was composed of cDNA or gDNA derived from T cells, B-cell-depleted T cells, or PBMCs. Deeply sampled blood TCRbeta repertoires from subjects exposed to, actively infected with, or recovered from COVID-19 were included in the dataset. A freely available public database, intended as a resource for researchers studying the immune response to SARS-CoV-2, is where the repertoires were released. The samples were drawn from the first 160 participants of the ongoing ImmuneRACE study and from some 1,300 subjects provided by 6 global collaborators. A de-identified subject ID, COVID-19 status, age in years and sex were almost always included in the sample metadata. Where available, HLA class I and class II types were taken from metadata supplied by the sample provider and were not determined by assay-based typing. Points the paper makes about the study in general: The amount of clinical and demographic metadata varied by source and participant and was provided uncurated.

In the prospective study, participants were 18 to 89 years old, resided in about two dozen geographic areas of the United States, and were enrolled through a virtual design. In the prospective study, cohorts were assigned on the basis of participant-reported clinical history obtained from a screening survey and a study questionnaire. Exposed participants had been in contact, within 2 weeks of entering the study, with a person who had a PCR-confirmed or clinician-diagnosed case of COVID-19. In the prospective study, mobile phlebotomists collected whole blood, serum and a nasopharyngeal or oropharyngeal swab from each participant. Prospective study participants could optionally give additional blood draws and questionnaires over an approximately two-month period. Before DNA extraction, prospective study blood samples were shipped either frozen or at room temperature. TCRbeta CDR3 regions were amplified from genomic DNA using the immunoSEQ Assay, a bias-controlled multiplex PCR. The authors' pipeline ran thus. The number of nucleated cells in each sample was estimated by amplification of reference gene primers within the assay. To quantify the absolute abundance of each unique TCRbeta CDR3 rearrangement, sequence reads were collapsed and filtered. For each sample, productive Simpson clonality was calculated by taking the square root of Simpson's diversity index across productive rearrangements. Sourced from immuneACCESS, this table was stored by TCRdb with only in-frame sequences that have V and J called. A share of the clones is absent; for the studies checked, an unresolved V gene accounts for under half, and the remainder has no known explanation. V and J calls and clone size are those listed in that table; D and trimming were worked out from the DNA. The sample table contains 290,000 or so clones; only one count was recorded for about four fifths of them. Jointly, the top ten make up about 5% of the sample.

From its cysteine to its phenylalanine, the CDR3 spans 14 amino acids. Only the CDR3 DNA stays, 42 bases, in frame from base 1. The germline V gene encodes CDR1 SGHTA and CDR2 FQGTGA. The trim is 5 bases for V and 1 base for J, with a gap of 11 bases between the germline ends. The sequence joins TRBV7-3 to TRBJ1-1, and the D gene may be TRBD1, 6 bases matching. The source of this sequence is a man aged 35 to 55 who had been exposed to COVID-19. Material: PBMCs or T cells enriched from blood (not recorded which). In nucleotides, the sequence is TGTGCCAGCAGCCCTACAGGGAGGAACACTGAAGCTTTCTTT. This is translated as CASSPTGRNTEAFF.